This T cell receptor (beta chain) was recovered during a study of blood T cell repertoires in COVID-19 (dated by TCRdb to about 2020). In the study overall: Samples from collaborators originated in the United States, Italy and Spain and spanned both the acute and convalescent phases of COVID-19. The material from the prospective study consisted of cDNA or gDNA derived from T cells, B-cell-depleted T cells, or PBMCs. Deeply sampled blood TCRbeta repertoires from subjects exposed to, actively infected with, or recovered from COVID-19 were included in the dataset. The repertoires were released in a freely available public database meant as a resource for research on the immune response to SARS-CoV-2. The samples were drawn from two sources: the first 160 participants of the ongoing ImmuneRACE study, and 950 to 1,500 subjects contributed by 6 global collaborators. A de-identified subject ID, COVID-19 status, age in years and sex were almost always included in the sample metadata. HLA class I and class II types, where available, came from metadata supplied by the sample provider rather than from assay-based typing. General findings and caveats noted by the study authors: How much clinical and demographic metadata was included differed by source and by participant, and the metadata was provided uncurated.

Of note for this clone: Its cognate antigen has yet to be identified. No base qualities exist here, and no much larger clone lies one base off it.

The germline V gene supplies CDR1 SGHRS and CDR2 YFSETQ. From cysteine to phenylalanine, the CDR3 is 15 amino acids long. CDR3 DNA only is kept here, 45 bases in frame from base 1. Cut back by 2 bases and 0 bases, the V and J ends lie 10 bases apart. TCRbeta CDR3 regions were amplified from genomic DNA by means of the immunoSEQ Assay, a bias-controlled multiplex PCR. In the original analysis: Within the assay, amplification of reference gene primers was used to estimate how many nucleated cells each sample contained. To quantify the absolute abundance of each unique TCRbeta CDR3 rearrangement, sequence reads were collapsed and filtered. For each sample, productive Simpson clonality was calculated by taking the square root of Simpson's diversity index across productive rearrangements. TCRdb limited this immuneACCESS table to in-frame rearrangements with V and J called. A share of clones is missing; checked studies link under half to unresolved V genes, and the rest is unexplained. That table supplies the V and J calls and clone size; D and trimming were determined from the DNA. In this sample the table shows around 250,000 clones, 90% of which occur a single time. The top ten clones comprise approximately 4% of the sample.

Participants in the prospective study were aged roughly 18 to 100 years, lived in 24 United States geographic areas, and enrolled through a virtual design. To assign participants to cohorts, the prospective study relied on clinical history that participants themselves reported in a screening survey and a study questionnaire. In the prospective study, mobile phlebotomists collected whole blood, serum and a nasopharyngeal or oropharyngeal swab from each participant. Participants in the prospective study had the option to provide additional blood draws and questionnaires over a roughly two-month period. Before DNA extraction, blood samples from the prospective study were shipped at room temperature or frozen.

The clonotype was recovered from a woman aged 25-40 years with acute COVID-19. The chain is encoded by TRBV5-1 joined to TRBJ2-3; the D gene is perhaps TRBD2, from 5 matching bases. The sample taken for sequencing was PBMCs or T cells enriched from blood (not recorded which). CDR3 loop: CASSLISGSTDTQYF. The DNA reads TGCGCCAGCAGCTTAATATCGGGGAGCACAGATACGCAGTATTTT.